This T cell receptor (beta chain) was documented in a study of neoadjuvant anti-PD-1 for oral cavity cancer (dated by TCRdb to the early 2020s). Background on the whole study: Before undergoing curative-intent surgical resection, most patients got three to four biweekly nivolumab doses at 3 mg/kg. An approximately 32% response rate was observed in the parent correlative cohort, in which more than nine patients were included. Under RECIST 1.1, patients with complete response, partial response or stable disease were classed as responders, and patients with progression were classed as non-responders. Patients without progression received a fourth nivolumab dose around day 43 and underwent definitive surgical resection on days 50-56.

The sample's time point, from its label and the paper: after neoadjuvant nivolumab, at surgical resection. Patients had been newly diagnosed with stage II-IVA oral cavity squamous cell carcinoma, and no prior systemic or radiation treatment had been given to the patients. The cohort was made up of patients with locally advanced, HPV-negative oral cavity squamous cell carcinoma. Samples were obtained from a longitudinal correlative study of a single-arm phase II trial of neoadjuvant nivolumab in oral cavity squamous cell carcinoma. Genomic DNA-based TCRbeta sequencing was performed on subject-matched pre- and post-treatment PBMCs and tumors from three responders and three non-responders. For tumor tissue, genomic DNA extraction relied on the Maxwell RSC DNA from Tissue kit. The study at large found these results: Greater tumor shrinkage was correlated with larger post-treatment sizes of preexisting intratumoral clones, suggesting that expansion of preexisting clones contributed to response. Higher pretreatment blood Treg/Th17 ratios correlated with both higher pretreatment blood TCRbeta clonality and lower post-treatment tumor TCRbeta clonality. Only a few patients per response group were included in the TCR analyses, and larger cohorts for validation were called for by the authors.

The CDR3 goes from the cysteine to the phenylalanine over 13 residues. Only the CDR3 DNA is retained, 39 bases long and in frame from the first base. V was cut back by 1 base and J by 6 bases, leaving a gap of 11 bases between them. CDR1 and CDR2 are drawn from the germline V gene: SQVTM, ANQGSEA. Tumor libraries used mostly roughly 4.6 ug of input genomic DNA for survey sequencing, with two replicates per sample. TCRbeta libraries were prepared with the immunoSEQ hsTCRbeta kit according to the manufacturer's instructions. The finished libraries were brought together in one pool at approximately 3 nM, which was then read using an Illumina NovaSeq 6000 S4 flow cell. Under the source paper's analysis protocol: The immunoSEQ Analyzer was used for raw data preprocessing and quality control. The analysis was restricted to productive rearrangements, with each unique CDR3 amino acid sequence defining a clonotype. Repertoire clonality was estimated as the Gini-Simpson index, computed with the R package tcR. Student's t test was used to compare Gini indices, while Pearson correlation assessed associations with tumor size change. TCRdb took this table from immuneACCESS and kept in-frame rearrangements with V and J called. Such tables lack part of the clones; where checked against another copy, unresolved V genes explain under half of the gap, and the rest is unexplained. V, J and clone size were drawn from that table, and D and trimming were deduced from the DNA. In this sample the table shows about 24,000 clones, around a quarter of which occur a single time. The ten largest clones capture around 15% of the sample.

To note about this clone: Its antigen specificity is not known. Nothing much larger sits one base from this clone, and base qualities are not available.

In this chain, TRBV29-1 is recombined with TRBJ2-3; possibly the D gene is TRBD2, per 5 matching bases. The clonotype was recovered from a person aged 35 to 85 with oral cavity squamous cell carcinoma. Material: tumor tissue, obtained after nivolumab (anti-PD-1) treatment. The CDR3 protein: CSVEGGSSDTQYF. The DNA is as follows: TGCAGCGTTGAAGGAGGGAGTTCCGATACGCAGTATTTT.